A single sample is the source of the 25 T cell receptor beta chains below, sequenced in a study of OX40 agonist ivuxolimab in advanced cancers. TCRdb's table, derived via immunoSEQ multiplex PCR, lists solely in-frame clones and lacks some. Counted here are about 86,000 clones, 70% to 90% occurring once; the ten biggest clones make up approximately 1.5%. The sample was CD4+ or CD8+ T cells sorted from blood, taken in a trial of the OX40 agonist ivuxolimab. The receptor set was obtained from an adult with an advanced solid tumor such as melanoma, head and neck, liver or kidney cancer.

The CDR3 DNA sequence: TGTGCCATCGGCTCACGGGCGGACAGGGCAAACACTGAAGCTTTCTTT. This gives the protein CAIGSRADRANTEAFF. The chain joins TRBV10-3 to TRBJ1-1; the match to TRBD1 covers 8 bases. CDR3 length: 16 residues. Trimming took 8 bases from V and 2 from J; bases not matched to a gene: 13. CDR1 and CDR2 from the germline V gene are ENHRY and SYGVKD.

The chain combines TRBV28 with TRBJ2-5; 8 bases are shared with TRBD2. The end of the DNA is better explained by TRBJ2-7, so the J call may be wrong. Germline V lookup: CDR1 MDHEN, CDR2 SYDVKM. CDR3 size: 12 residues. DNA of the CDR3: TGTGCCAGCGGGACTAGTTCCTACGAGCAGTACTTC. It translates to CASGTSSYEQYF.

This clone was seen once. The chain uses TRBV28 and TRBJ2-4; D ambiguous. The germline CDR1 and CDR2 sequences are MDHEN and SYDVKM. This CDR3 has 14 residues. The V gene lost 5 bases and the J gene lost 1 base, with 9 bases spanning the gap. CDR3 coding DNA: TGTGCCAGCAGTCCGAGTGGGGCCAAAAACATTCAGTACTTC. This gives the protein CASSPSGAKNIQYF.

The J gene is TRBJ1-3, the V gene TRBV28, with D perhaps matching TRBD1 (6 bases). V was pared by 5 bases and J by 0 bases, with 14 bases between. CDR3 length: 16 amino acids. Germline CDR1 is MDHEN and CDR2 is SYDVKM. CDR3 loop: CASSPAGQYSGNTIYF. The CDR3 nucleotides read TGTGCCAGCAGTCCTGCCGGACAGTACTCTGGAAACACCATATATTTT. Drawing the rest from reference TRBV28 and TRBJ1-3, the complete variable domain is DVKVTQSSRYLVKRTGEKVFLECVQDMDHENMFWYRQDPGLGLRLIYFSYDVKMKEKGDIPEGYSVSREKKERFSLILESASTNQTSMYLCASSPAGQYSGNTIYFGEGSWLTVV.

This chain connects TRBV18 to TRBJ2-5, with D uncertain. Deletions cut 2 bases from V and 5 bases from J, with 9 bases between. Germline V gene sequence: CDR1 KGHSH, CDR2 LQKENI. This CDR3 is 13 amino acids long. The CDR3 bases are TGTGCCAGCTCACCAGGCAACGGGGAGACCCAGTACTTC. Protein product: CASSPGNGETQYF.

V and J are TRBV27 and TRBJ2-6, with 15 nucleotides matching TRBD2. V gave up 5 bases and J gave up 4 bases; unmatched junction bases: 9. Germline CDR1 MNHEY, CDR2 SMNVEV (reference sequence). The CDR3 length is 19 residues. The CDR3 sequence: CASSPLSGLAGGGANVLTF. CDR3 coding DNA: TGTGCCAGCAGTCCCCTATCGGGACTAGCGGGAGGCGGGGCCAACGTCCTGACTTTC.

The V and J genes are TRBV7-2 and TRBJ2-7; 11 bases are shared with TRBD2. Germline trimming cut 5 bases from V and 4 bases from J; bases unmatched to any gene: 13. Germline lookup yields CDR1 SGHTA and CDR2 FQGNSA. The CDR3 covers 17 residues. CDR3 coding DNA: TGTGCCAGCAGCCCGAAGCGGCTAGCGGGGGGAGGTTACGAGCAGTACTTC. Translation: CASSPKRLAGGGYEQYF.

The CDR3 protein is CASTTLKPGGSDTQYF. The CDR3 DNA is TGTGCCAGTACGACTTTGAAACCGGGAGGTAGCGATACGCAGTATTTT. The chain uses TRBV19 and TRBJ2-3; 7 nucleotides match TRBD2. The V and J ends lost 7 bases and 6 bases, in that order; junction bases with no gene match: 16. CDR3 size: 16 residues. The germline CDR1 and CDR2 sequences are LNHDA and SQIVND (reference sequence).

The J gene is TRBJ1-1, the V gene TRBV28, with a weak D call TRBD1 (5 bases). CDR1 is MDHEN and CDR2 is SYDVKM in the germline V gene. V shed 8 bases and J shed 10 bases, with 23 bases lying between them. The CDR3 consists of 14 residues. The CDR3 nucleotides are TGTGCCAGCCGAGTCTCCGGGCTCCTGAGGGGAGCTTTCTTT. Protein product: CASRVSGLLRGAFF.

This chain connects TRBV5-4 to TRBJ1-1; perhaps TRBD1 as D (5 bases). CDR1 and CDR2 from the germline V gene are SGHNT and YYREEE (reference sequence). Trimming took off 4 bases at V and 0 bases at J, with 16 bases between the two ends. This CDR3 is built from 16 residues. CDR3: CASSLDRGQMNTEAFF. The CDR3 DNA reads as TGTGCCAGCAGCCTGGATAGAGGACAAATGAACACTGAAGCTTTCTTT.

This sequence joins TRBV9 and TRBJ2-7; no definite D call. V was clipped by 2 bases and J by 1 base, with 13 bases between them. The germline V gene encodes CDR1 SGDLS and CDR2 YYNGEE. The CDR3 has 15 residues. The CDR3 DNA reads TGTGCCAGCAGCGTGCAGGATAGTGCATCCTACGAGCAGTACTTC. Encoded protein: CASSVQDSASYEQYF.

The V gene is TRBV4-2, the J gene TRBJ2-2; tentatively, D is TRBD2 (6 bases). The CDR3 extends over 15 amino acids. Trimming pared 1 base from V and 5 bases from J, leaving 11 bases between. The V gene's germline CDR1 is LGHNA and CDR2 YNFKEQ. The CDR3 reads CASSQVSGPTGELFF. CDR3 DNA sequence: TGTGCCAGCAGCCAAGTTAGCGGACCTACCGGGGAGCTGTTTTTT.

The chain links TRBV7-2 to TRBJ1-2; weak D call: TRBD1 (5 bases). Trimming removed 3 bases at V and 7 bases at J, with 15 bases between. The germline gives CDR1 SGHTA, CDR2 FQGNSA. This CDR3 has 14 residues. The CDR3: CASSFGGRGSGYTF. CDR3 bases: TGTGCCAGCAGCTTCGGGGGAAGGGGAAGTGGCTACACCTTC. Variable domain in full (rest from reference TRBV7-2 and TRBJ1-2): GAGVSQSPSNKVTEKGKDVELRCDPISGHTALYWYRQSLGQGLEFLIYFQGNSAPDKSGLPSDRFSAERTGGSVSTLTIQRTQQEDSAVYLCASSFGGRGSGYTFGSGTRLTVV.

V is TRBV7-9 and J is TRBJ1-1, with D perhaps TRBD1 (5 bases). Germline V gene sequence: CDR1 SEHNR, CDR2 FQNEAQ (reference sequence). The CDR3 length is 17 residues. V was pared by 3 bases and J by 4 bases, with 21 bases between. The CDR3 protein is CASSFNSLGREGTEAFF. The CDR3 nucleotides are TGTGCCAGCAGCTTTAACAGTCTGGGGCGGGAGGGCACTGAAGCTTTCTTT.

The genes are TRBV2 and TRBJ2-5; 9 bases map to TRBD2. The CDR3 consists of 15 residues. V lost 4 bases, J lost 1 base, and 4 bases stayed unmatched. Germline-derived CDR1 and CDR2 are SNHLY and FYNNEI. The CDR3 DNA sequence: TGTGCCAGCAGTGGTTCTAGCGGGGCCCAAGAGACCCAGTACTTC. Encoded protein: CASSGSSGAQETQYF.

For the CDR3, the DNA is TGTGCCAGCAGCCCGGGACTAGCGGGACCCAATGAGCAGTTCTTC. It codes for CASSPGLAGPNEQFF. This chain joins TRBV7-7 and TRBJ2-1; 13 bases are shared with TRBD2. Germline V gene data show CDR1 as SSHAT and CDR2 as FNYEAQ (reference sequence). This CDR3 spans 15 amino acids. J lost 6 bases, V lost 5 bases, and 4 bases had no gene match.

This chain joins TRBV25-1 and TRBJ1-2, with 7 bases identical to TRBD1. CDR3 length: 14 residues. Germline V lookup: CDR1 MGHDK, CDR2 SYGVNS. Trimming cost V 6 bases and J 4 bases; bases outside gene matches: 8. The CDR3 sequence is CASSQGQYLYGYTF. DNA of the CDR3: TGTGCCAGCAGCCAGGGACAGTACCTCTATGGCTACACCTTC.

The chain uses TRBV27 and TRBJ2-5; 9 bases are a match to TRBD1. V lost 5 bases, J lost 2 bases, and 6 bases stayed unmatched. CDR1 MNHEY and CDR2 SMNVEV come from the germline V gene (reference sequence). The CDR3 spans 15 residues. This chain's CDR3 is CASSPGQGQQETQYF. CDR3 coding DNA: TGTGCCAGCAGTCCGGGACAGGGACAGCAAGAGACCCAGTACTTC.

V gene TRBV2 combines with J gene TRBJ2-2; tentative D call: TRBD1 (6 bases). From germline, CDR1 is SNHLY and CDR2 FYNNEI. Trimming removed 6 bases at V and 5 bases at J, with 13 bases between. CDR3 size: 14 residues. The DNA for the CDR3 is TGTGCCAGCAGGGCAGGGGTTATAACCGGGGAGCTGTTTTTT. Translated, it gives CASRAGVITGELFF.

In its sample, this clone was seen a few times. The gene calls are TRBV19 and TRBJ2-1; 9 nucleotides align to TRBD2. The germline CDR1 and CDR2 sequences are LNHDA and SQIVND (reference sequence). Trimming took 5 bases from V and 5 from J; bases not matched to a gene: 10. CDR3 length: 16 amino acids. CDR3 sequence reads: CASSPRKVAGDNEQFF. For the CDR3, the DNA is TGTGCCAGTAGTCCTCGGAAGGTAGCGGGAGACAATGAGCAGTTCTTC.

The V call is TRBV5-1, the J call TRBJ2-2, with 7 bases that match TRBD2. The germline CDR1 and CDR2 sequences are SGHRS and YFSETQ. The CDR3 has 15 residues. V shed 4 bases, J shed 3 bases, and the junction held 6 bases outside the gene matches. The CDR3 sequence: CASSPSGVDTGELFF. CDR3 nucleotide sequence: TGCGCCAGCAGCCCGAGCGGGGTGGACACCGGGGAGCTGTTTTTT.

The V call is TRBV6-5, the J call TRBJ1-1, with D unclear. The CDR3 contains 15 residues. CDR1 and CDR2 from the germline V gene are MNHEY and SVGAGI. V dropped 0 bases and J dropped 4 bases, with 12 bases sitting between them. The CDR3: CASSYSRTSSTEAFF. Here the CDR3 DNA reads TGTGCCAGCAGTTACTCCCGGACTTCCAGCACTGAAGCTTTCTTT.

This chain links TRBV2 with TRBJ1-4; D is unresolved. CDR1 and CDR2 (germline): SNHLY, FYNNEI. The CDR3 runs to 14 residues. With 6 bases removed from V and 5 bases from J, the gap between germline ends came to 13 bases. The CDR3 DNA is TGTGCCAGCAGCTGGACCAGGAAGAATGAAAAACTGTTTTTT. This translates into CASSWTRKNEKLFF.

This clone appeared a single time. The rearrangement joins TRBV18 to TRBJ2-5, with TRBD2 identical over 11 bases. J lost 4 bases, V lost 5 bases, and 3 bases had no gene match. There are 14 residues in the CDR3. Germline V gives CDR1 KGHSH, CDR2 LQKENI. The CDR3 bases are TGTGCCAGCTCATATACTAGCGGGAGAGAGACCCAGTACTTC. This encodes CASSYTSGRETQYF.

This clone has just one count. The rearrangement links TRBV5-1 to TRBJ2-5, with 10 positions matching TRBD1. The ends lost 1 base at V and 2 bases at J; junction bases unmatched: 5. The germline V gene encodes CDR1 SGHRS and CDR2 YFSETQ. There are 16 residues in the CDR3. CDR3 residues: CASSLRTGGLQETQYF. In DNA form, the CDR3 reads TGCGCCAGCAGCTTGAGGACAGGGGGGTTGCAAGAGACCCAGTACTTC.